The rows below give T cell receptor beta chains drawn from one sample of a study of cytomegalovirus exposure and HLA in healthy donors. Only in-frame clones appear in the TCRdb table, and some are missing; sequencing was by immunoSEQ multiplex PCR. Of around 220,000 clones in the sample, about 80% were seen once. Source material: PBMCs. The receptor set was obtained from a man between 18 and 35 years old in good health and CMV-seronegative. CDR3s include the opening cysteine and the closing phenylalanine or tryptophan. Fields, in order: CDR3 protein, CDR3 DNA, V gene, clone size, J gene, D gene. The D gene is left open where the match is weak. Some rows have no size entry. The others give once, few or many, or a class for an expanded clone.

CDR3aa: CASSINRGGTEAFF
CDR3nt: TGTGCCAGTAGTATCAATAGGGGGGGCACTGAAGCTTTCTTT
v_gene: TRBV19
abundance: .
j_gene: TRBJ1-1
d_gene: .

CDR3aa: CASSLGPGINSPTPQETQYF
CDR3nt: TGTGCCAGCAGCTTGGGGCCCGGGATTAATTCTCCGACCCCCCAAGAGACCCAGTACTTC
v_gene: TRBV5-4
abundance: .
j_gene: TRBJ2-5
d_gene: .

CDR3aa: CASSLSSGPEQFF
CDR3nt: TGTGCCAGCAGTTTATCGTCAGGCCCTGAGCAGTTCTTC
v_gene: TRBV27
abundance: .
j_gene: TRBJ2-1
d_gene: .

CDR3aa: CASSLGAGGQDTQYF
CDR3nt: TGTGCCAGCAGCTTAGGCGCGGGAGGACAGGATACGCAGTATTTT
v_gene: TRBV7-2
abundance: .
j_gene: TRBJ2-3
d_gene: TRBD2

CDR3aa: CASNPQGPGGAEAFF
CDR3nt: TGTGCCAGCAACCCGCAGGGGCCCGGGGGGGCTGAAGCTTTCTTT
v_gene: TRBV28
abundance: .
j_gene: TRBJ1-1
d_gene: .

CDR3aa: CASKLAGENTGELFF
CDR3nt: TGTGCCAGTAAGCTAGCGGGAGAGAACACCGGGGAGCTGTTTTTT
v_gene: TRBV19
abundance: .
j_gene: TRBJ2-2
d_gene: TRBD2

CDR3aa: CASSGPVAGIQETQYF
CDR3nt: TGTGCCAGCAGCGGTCCCGTAGCGGGGATCCAAGAGACCCAGTACTTC
v_gene: TRBV9
abundance: .
j_gene: TRBJ2-5
d_gene: TRBD2

CDR3aa: CSVEGFSGRPYNEQFF
CDR3nt: TGCAGCGTTGAAGGCTTTAGCGGGAGACCCTACAATGAGCAGTTCTTC
v_gene: TRBV29-1
abundance: many
j_gene: TRBJ2-1
d_gene: TRBD2

CDR3aa: CASSSPGQREDEQFF
CDR3nt: TGTGCCAGCAGCTCACCGGGACAGAGAGAAGATGAGCAGTTCTTC
v_gene: TRBV13
abundance: once
j_gene: TRBJ2-1
d_gene: TRBD1

CDR3aa: CAWGALSYEQYF
CDR3nt: TGTGCCTGGGGGGCCCTCTCCTACGAGCAGTACTTC
v_gene: TRBV30
abundance: few
j_gene: TRBJ2-7
d_gene: .

CDR3aa: CASSLRGGQVLSGETQYF
CDR3nt: TGTGCCAGCAGTTTGAGGGGCGGACAGGTCCTTAGCGGCGAGACCCAGTACTTC
v_gene: TRBV27
abundance: .
j_gene: TRBJ2-5
d_gene: .

CDR3aa: CASSYRGTGGRQPQHF
CDR3nt: TGTGCCAGCAGTTACCGAGGGACAGGGGGTCGTCAGCCCCAGCATTTT
v_gene: TRBV6-5
abundance: .
j_gene: TRBJ1-5
d_gene: TRBD1

CDR3aa: CASSFGGNEQFF
CDR3nt: TGCGCCAGCAGCTTCGGGGGCAATGAGCAGTTCTTC
v_gene: TRBV5-1
abundance: .
j_gene: TRBJ2-1
d_gene: .

CDR3aa: CASSSPGGAGNTIYF
CDR3nt: TGTGCCAGCAGTTCCCCCGGGGGTGCCGGAAACACCATATATTTT
v_gene: TRBV28
abundance: .
j_gene: TRBJ1-3
d_gene: .

CDR3aa: CASSQDRTGTYNSPLHF
CDR3nt: TGTGCCAGCAGCCAAGATAGAACAGGGACCTATAATTCACCCCTCCACTTT
v_gene: TRBV14
abundance: .
j_gene: TRBJ1-6
d_gene: .

CDR3aa: CASSSTTNSYNEQFF
CDR3nt: TGTGCCAGTAGTAGTACGACTAACTCCTACAATGAGCAGTTCTTC
v_gene: TRBV19
abundance: once
j_gene: TRBJ2-1
d_gene: .

CDR3aa: CASSVEQGQETQYF
CDR3nt: TGTGCCAGCAGCGTCGAGCAGGGTCAAGAGACCCAGTACTTC
v_gene: TRBV2
abundance: .
j_gene: TRBJ2-5
d_gene: .

CDR3aa: CASSLLRQPNSPLHF
CDR3nt: TGTGCCAGCAGCCTACTAAGACAGCCCAATTCACCCCTCCACTTT
v_gene: TRBV11-1
abundance: .
j_gene: TRBJ1-6
d_gene: .

CDR3aa: CASSLAGVEETQYF
CDR3nt: TGTGCCAGCAGCTTGGCGGGAGTCGAAGAGACCCAGTACTTC
v_gene: TRBV7-3
abundance: .
j_gene: TRBJ2-5
d_gene: TRBD2

CDR3aa: CAWSVRGTLRNEQFF
CDR3nt: TGTGCCTGGAGTGTACGCGGGACCCTCAGGAATGAGCAGTTCTTC
v_gene: TRBV30
abundance: .
j_gene: TRBJ2-1
d_gene: .

CDR3aa: CASSIKLFTDTQYF
CDR3nt: TGTGCCAGTAGTATCAAGCTTTTCACAGATACGCAGTATTTT
v_gene: TRBV19
abundance: .
j_gene: TRBJ2-3
d_gene: .

CDR3aa: CAISEWSSVGQFF
CDR3nt: TGTGCCATCAGCGAGTGGTCGTCGGTTGGGCAGTTCTTC
v_gene: TRBV10-3
abundance: .
j_gene: TRBJ2-1
d_gene: .

CDR3aa: CASSAPGQPQGREKLFF
CDR3nt: TGTGCCAGCAGTGCCCCGGGACAGCCCCAGGGACGTGAAAAACTGTTTTTT
v_gene: TRBV6-1
abundance: .
j_gene: TRBJ1-4
d_gene: TRBD1

CDR3aa: CASGTSSGIYYEQYF
CDR3nt: TGTGCCAGCGGAACTTCTAGCGGGATTTACTACGAGCAGTACTTC
v_gene: TRBV28
abundance: .
j_gene: TRBJ2-7
d_gene: TRBD2

CDR3aa: CASSPRTSTSGTGENIQYF
CDR3nt: TGTGCCAGCAGCCCTCGCACATCGACTAGCGGGACTGGTGAAAACATTCAGTACTTC
v_gene: TRBV7-3
abundance: .
j_gene: TRBJ2-4
d_gene: TRBD2

CDR3aa: CASSFTGFYTEAFF
CDR3nt: TGTGCCAGCAGCTTTACAGGGTTTTACACTGAAGCTTTCTTT
v_gene: TRBV7-2
abundance: .
j_gene: TRBJ1-1
d_gene: .

CDR3aa: CASSPTGLGTEAFF
CDR3nt: TGTGCCAGCAGTCCTACAGGGTTGGGCACTGAAGCTTTCTTT
v_gene: TRBV6-1
abundance: few
j_gene: TRBJ1-1
d_gene: .

CDR3aa: CASSGGQGWDTEAFF
CDR3nt: TGTGCCAGCTCCGGGGGACAGGGATGGGACACTGAAGCTTTCTTT
v_gene: TRBV18
abundance: .
j_gene: TRBJ1-1
d_gene: TRBD1

CDR3aa: CASREEPIGTEAFF
CDR3nt: TGTGCCAGCAGGGAGGAGCCGATCGGCACTGAAGCTTTCTTT
v_gene: TRBV6-1
abundance: once
j_gene: TRBJ1-1
d_gene: .

CDR3aa: CASSLGGPLYEQYF
CDR3nt: TGTGCCAGCAGCCTCGGAGGGCCCCTCTACGAGCAGTACTTC
v_gene: TRBV6-5
abundance: .
j_gene: TRBJ2-7
d_gene: .

CDR3aa: CASSEGGSGGKSSYNEQFF
CDR3nt: TGTGCCAGCAGTGAAGGTGGTAGCGGGGGGAAGAGCTCCTACAATGAGCAGTTCTTC
v_gene: TRBV2
abundance: .
j_gene: TRBJ2-1
d_gene: TRBD2

CDR3aa: CASSSRTGGKAYEQYF
CDR3nt: TGTGCCAGCAGTTCCCGGACAGGGGGAAAGGCCTACGAGCAGTACTTC
v_gene: TRBV28
abundance: .
j_gene: TRBJ2-7
d_gene: TRBD1

CDR3aa: CASSLTGEGYTF
CDR3nt: TGTGCCAGCAGCTTGACAGGGGAAGGCTACACCTTC
v_gene: TRBV7-9
abundance: once
j_gene: TRBJ1-2
d_gene: TRBD1

CDR3aa: CASSLGVDREDAQYF
CDR3nt: TGTGCTAGCAGCTTAGGGGTAGACAGGGAAGATGCCCAGTACTTC
v_gene: TRBV7-7
abundance: .
j_gene: TRBJ2-5
d_gene: TRBD1

CDR3aa: CASSQVALWSSYNEQFF
CDR3nt: TGTGCCAGCAGCCAAGTAGCACTGTGGAGCTCCTACAATGAGCAGTTCTTC
v_gene: TRBV4-2
abundance: .
j_gene: TRBJ2-1
d_gene: .

CDR3aa: CASSEGRGHTEAFF
CDR3nt: TGTGCCAGCAGTGAGGGCAGGGGGCATACTGAAGCTTTCTTT
v_gene: TRBV6-4
abundance: .
j_gene: TRBJ1-1
d_gene: TRBD1

CDR3aa: CASTVSTDTQYF
CDR3nt: TGTGCCAGCACGGTTAGCACAGATACGCAGTATTTT
v_gene: TRBV6-1
abundance: once
j_gene: TRBJ2-3
d_gene: .

CDR3aa: CASSQEARANNSPLHF
CDR3nt: TGCGCCAGCAGCCAAGAGGCCAGGGCCAATAATTCACCCCTCCACTTT
v_gene: TRBV4-3
abundance: .
j_gene: TRBJ1-6
d_gene: .

CDR3aa: CASSQDNSHNEQFF
CDR3nt: TGTGCCAGTAGCCAAGACAACAGCCACAATGAGCAGTTCTTC
v_gene: TRBV4-2
abundance: .
j_gene: TRBJ2-1
d_gene: .

CDR3aa: CASSLAEVDRRPYGYTF
CDR3nt: TGTGCCAGCAGCTTAGCGGAAGTGGACAGAAGGCCCTATGGCTACACCTTC
v_gene: TRBV11-2
abundance: .
j_gene: TRBJ1-2
d_gene: .

CDR3aa: CASSFRQGRETQYF
CDR3nt: TGCGCCAGCAGCTTTAGACAGGGACGGGAGACCCAGTACTTC
v_gene: TRBV5-1
abundance: .
j_gene: TRBJ2-5
d_gene: TRBD1

CDR3aa: CASSLLAGVTDTQYF
CDR3nt: TGTGCCAGCAGCCTACTAGCGGGCGTCACAGATACGCAGTATTTT
v_gene: TRBV14
abundance: .
j_gene: TRBJ2-3
d_gene: TRBD2

CDR3aa: CASRGLASETQYF
CDR3nt: TGTGCCAGCAGAGGACTAGCGAGCGAGACCCAGTACTTC
v_gene: TRBV6-5
abundance: .
j_gene: TRBJ2-5
d_gene: TRBD2

CDR3aa: CASSLLGSWGNQPQHF
CDR3nt: TGTGCCAGCAGTTTACTGGGCTCGTGGGGCAATCAGCCCCAGCATTTT
v_gene: TRBV27
abundance: .
j_gene: TRBJ1-5
d_gene: .

CDR3aa: CASSESGLNQPQHF
CDR3nt: TGTGCCAGCAGTGAATCAGGTTTAAATCAGCCCCAGCATTTT
v_gene: TRBV25-1
abundance: .
j_gene: TRBJ1-5
d_gene: .

CDR3aa: CASSSQTGGSYNEQFF
CDR3nt: TGTGCCAGCAGCTCACAGACAGGGGGCTCCTACAATGAGCAGTTCTTC
v_gene: TRBV7-6
abundance: .
j_gene: TRBJ2-1
d_gene: TRBD1

CDR3aa: CASSLSGGNKNIQYF
CDR3nt: TGCGCCAGCAGCTTGTCAGGGGGAAACAAAAACATTCAGTACTTC
v_gene: TRBV5-1
abundance: .
j_gene: TRBJ2-4
d_gene: TRBD1

CDR3aa: CAWSREGLSYNEQFF
CDR3nt: TGTGCCTGGAGTAGGGAGGGTCTCTCCTACAATGAGCAGTTCTTC
v_gene: TRBV30
abundance: once
j_gene: TRBJ2-1
d_gene: TRBD2

CDR3aa: CASSLGSIRQGYGYTF
CDR3nt: TGCGCCAGCAGCTTGGGGTCGATACGTCAGGGATATGGCTACACCTTC
v_gene: TRBV5-1
abundance: .
j_gene: TRBJ1-2
d_gene: .

CDR3aa: CASSISEYQETQYF
CDR3nt: TGTGCCAGTAGTATTTCTGAGTACCAAGAGACCCAGTACTTC
v_gene: TRBV19
abundance: .
j_gene: TRBJ2-5
d_gene: .

CDR3aa: CASSYTGAINSPLHF
CDR3nt: TGTGCCAGCAGTTACACAGGGGCGATTAATTCACCCCTCCACTTT
v_gene: TRBV6-5
abundance: .
j_gene: TRBJ1-6
d_gene: TRBD1

CDR3aa: CASSYGLAGNEQFF
CDR3nt: TGTGCCAGCAGCTACGGACTAGCGGGCAATGAGCAGTTCTTC
v_gene: TRBV9
abundance: .
j_gene: TRBJ2-1
d_gene: TRBD2

CDR3aa: CSVASTSETYEQYF
CDR3nt: TGCAGCGTTGCTTCGACTAGCGAGACCTACGAGCAGTACTTC
v_gene: TRBV29-1
abundance: .
j_gene: TRBJ2-7
d_gene: TRBD2

CDR3aa: CASSLEWGGDTQYF
CDR3nt: TGTGCCAGCAGCTTAGAGTGGGGGGGAGATACGCAGTATTTT
v_gene: TRBV7-2
abundance: .
j_gene: TRBJ2-3
d_gene: TRBD2

CDR3aa: CASSLVSGRALLF
CDR3nt: TGTGCCAGCAGCTTAGTATCGGGGAGGGCTTTACTCTTC
v_gene: TRBV7-2
abundance: .
j_gene: TRBJ2-1
d_gene: TRBD2